This TCR beta chain originates from a study of cytomegalovirus exposure and HLA in healthy donors. The PCR was carried out with 60 Vbeta primers and 13 Jbeta primers. Only in-frame clones appear in the TCRdb table, and some are missing; sequencing was by immunoSEQ multiplex PCR. Of 83,000 or so clones listed, approximately 72% are singletons. This CDR3 comprises 13 residues. Germline values: CDR1 SGHRS, CDR2 YFSETQ. Trimming took off 4 bases at V and 0 bases at J, with 7 bases between the two ends. The chain has TRBV5-1 and TRBJ2-5; D possibly corresponds to TRBD2 (5 bases). This receptor was taken from a man younger than 40 in good health and CMV-seropositive. Sequences were obtained from PBMCs. This chain's CDR3 is CASSLANQETQYF. CDR3 DNA: TGCGCCAGCAGCCTAGCTAACCAAGAGACCCAGTACTTC.